This is a list of T cell receptor beta chains from one sample in a study of shared clonotypes between healthy human individuals. The protocol was immunoSEQ multiplex PCR, while the TCRdb copy is restricted to in-frame clones and leaves out a portion. The sample holds about 1.1 million clones, 75% to 85% seen once. Specimen: memory CD4+ T cells from PBMCs. These receptors were taken from a young man in good health. Some clones in this sample may be carry-over from other donors' samples. The CDR3 runs from the conserved cysteine through the conserved F or W. Each record gives: CDR3 protein, CDR3 DNA, V gene, D gene, clone size, J gene. D genes are given only for firm matches. Expanded clones get a size class; other rows say once, few or many, or leave the size out.

CASSPRKANGDTQYF,TGTGCCAGCTCACCACGTAAGGCCAACGGAGATACGCAGTATTTT,TRBV18,.,.,TRBJ2-3
CASNDLVKVNYGYTF,TGTGCCAGCAACGACCTTGTCAAAGTTAACTATGGCTACACCTTC,TRBV28,.,.,TRBJ1-2
CASSLGANTGLYGYTF,TGTGCCAGCAGCCTTGGGGCGAATACCGGTCTCTATGGCTACACCTTC,TRBV28,.,.,TRBJ1-2
CASSRGAESYQPQHF,TGTGCCAGCAGCCGGGGGGCAGAAAGTTATCAGCCCCAGCATTTT,TRBV7-8,.,.,TRBJ1-5
CAWSEWDRVNGYTF,TGTGCCTGGAGTGAATGGGACAGGGTAAATGGCTACACCTTC,TRBV30,TRBD1,.,TRBJ1-2
CASSPNRDTYEAFF,TGTGCCAGCTCACCGAACCGGGACACCTATGAAGCTTTCTTT,TRBV18,.,.,TRBJ1-1
CVSSLNREVGYTF,TGTGTCAGCAGCCTAAACAGGGAAGTTGGCTACACCTTC,TRBV7-2,.,.,TRBJ1-2
CSVVRDATSYEQYF,TGCAGCGTTGTTCGGGACGCTACCTCCTACGAGCAGTACTTC,TRBV29-1,.,.,TRBJ2-7
CASTPLVWEATKNYNEQFF,TGTGCCAGCACCCCCCTTGTTTGGGAGGCTACGAAAAACTACAATGAGCAGTTCTTC,TRBV27,.,.,TRBJ2-1
CASSDKARGPTEAFF,TGTGCCAGCAGTGATAAGGCCAGGGGGCCCACTGAAGCTTTCTTT,TRBV2,TRBD1,.,TRBJ1-1
CASSEGRTNEKLFF,TGTGCCAGCAGCGAGGGGCGGACTAATGAAAAACTGTTTTTT,TRBV2,.,few,TRBJ1-4
CASSPRDRLYNEQFF,TGTGCCAGCAGCCCCCGGGACAGACTCTACAATGAGCAGTTCTTC,TRBV5-6,TRBD1,.,TRBJ2-1
CASSWGQKNSPLHF,TGCGCCAGCAGCTGGGGACAGAAGAATTCACCCCTCCACTTT,TRBV5-1,TRBD1,.,TRBJ1-6
CASSFREYSSPLHF,TGTGCCAGCAGTTTTAGGGAGTATAGTTCACCCCTCCACTTT,TRBV28,.,few,TRBJ1-6